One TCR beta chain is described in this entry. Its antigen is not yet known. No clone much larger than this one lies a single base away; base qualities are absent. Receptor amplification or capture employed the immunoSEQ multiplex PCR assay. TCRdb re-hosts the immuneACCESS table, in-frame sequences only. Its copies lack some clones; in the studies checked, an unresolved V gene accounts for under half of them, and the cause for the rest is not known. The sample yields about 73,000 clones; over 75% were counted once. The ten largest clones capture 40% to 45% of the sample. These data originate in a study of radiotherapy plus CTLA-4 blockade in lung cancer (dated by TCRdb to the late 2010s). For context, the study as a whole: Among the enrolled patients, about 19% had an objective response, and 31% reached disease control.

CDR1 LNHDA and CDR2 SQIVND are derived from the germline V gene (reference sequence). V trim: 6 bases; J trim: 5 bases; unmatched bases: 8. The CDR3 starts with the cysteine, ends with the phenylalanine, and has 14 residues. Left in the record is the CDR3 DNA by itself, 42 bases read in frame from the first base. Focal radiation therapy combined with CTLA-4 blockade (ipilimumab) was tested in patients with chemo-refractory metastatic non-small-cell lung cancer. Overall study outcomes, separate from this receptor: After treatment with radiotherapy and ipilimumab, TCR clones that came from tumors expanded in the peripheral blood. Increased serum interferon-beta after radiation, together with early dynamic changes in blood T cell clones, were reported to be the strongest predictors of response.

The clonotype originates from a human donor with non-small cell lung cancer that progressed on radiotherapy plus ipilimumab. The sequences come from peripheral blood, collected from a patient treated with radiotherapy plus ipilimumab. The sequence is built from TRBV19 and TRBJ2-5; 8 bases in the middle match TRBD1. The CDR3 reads CASSWQGAGETQYF. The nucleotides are TGTGCCAGTAGCTGGCAGGGGGCGGGGGAGACCCAGTACTTC.